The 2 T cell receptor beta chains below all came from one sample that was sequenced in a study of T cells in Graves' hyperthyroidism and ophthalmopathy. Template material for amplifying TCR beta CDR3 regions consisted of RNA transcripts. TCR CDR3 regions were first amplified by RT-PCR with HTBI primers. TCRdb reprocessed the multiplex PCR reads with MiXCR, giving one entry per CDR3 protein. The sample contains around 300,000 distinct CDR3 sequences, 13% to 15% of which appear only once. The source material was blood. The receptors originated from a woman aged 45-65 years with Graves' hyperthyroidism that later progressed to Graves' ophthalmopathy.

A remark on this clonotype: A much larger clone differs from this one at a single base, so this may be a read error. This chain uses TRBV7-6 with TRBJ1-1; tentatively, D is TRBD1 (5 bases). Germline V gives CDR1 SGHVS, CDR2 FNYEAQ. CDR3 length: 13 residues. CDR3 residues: CTSSPGLGTEAFF. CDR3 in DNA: TGTACCAGCAGCCCAGGGTTGGGCACTGAAGCTTTCTTT.

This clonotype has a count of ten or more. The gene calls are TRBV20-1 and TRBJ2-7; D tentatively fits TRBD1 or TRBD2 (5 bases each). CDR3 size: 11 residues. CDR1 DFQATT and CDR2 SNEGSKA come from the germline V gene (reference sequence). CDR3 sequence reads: CEGRSSYEQYF. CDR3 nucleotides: TGCGAGGGGCGGAGCTCCTACGAGCAGTACTTC.